This entry is about one T cell receptor beta chain. The antigen is not known. This specimen comes from a study of cytomegalovirus exposure and HLA in healthy donors. Study as a whole: Most donors, roughly 84% of 350 to 450 genotyped, fell in the Caucasian-associated ancestry cluster.

Study results and limitations: The CMV antigen specificity of a few CMV-associated chains was confirmed through in vitro analysis. Sequencing likely generated an artifact that appeared as a cluster of highly shared sequence variants.

CDR3 size: 16 residues. The V gene end was trimmed by 3 bases and the J gene end by 7 bases; junction bases not matched to a gene: 10. Germline V gene lookup returns CDR1 SGHRS and CDR2 YFSETQ. 13 Jbeta primers and 60 Vbeta primers were used for the PCR. Clones were sequenced by immunoSEQ multiplex PCR, and TCRdb holds only the in-frame ones, with some missing. The profile shows about 240,000 clones, more than 75% of them singletons. The TCR comes from a girl aged 2-15 years in good health and CMV-seronegative. Material for sequencing was PBMCs. The chain joins TRBV5-1 to TRBJ1-2, with 12 bases fitting TRBD1. The DNA of the CDR3 is TGCGCCAGCAGCTACCGAGAGGGACAGGGGGCGGGTGGCTACACCTTC. Its translation is CASSYREGQGAGGYTF.